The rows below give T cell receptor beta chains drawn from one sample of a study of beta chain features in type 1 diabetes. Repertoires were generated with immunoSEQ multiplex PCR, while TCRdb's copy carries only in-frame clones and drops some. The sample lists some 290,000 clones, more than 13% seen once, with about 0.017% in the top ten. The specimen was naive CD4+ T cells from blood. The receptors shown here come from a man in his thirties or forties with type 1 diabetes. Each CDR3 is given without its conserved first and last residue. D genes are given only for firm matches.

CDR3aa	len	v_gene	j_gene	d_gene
ASSLTGVTEAF	11	TRBV7-8	TRBJ1-1	TRBD1
ASSPSGTDSNQPQH	14	TRBV18	TRBJ1-5	TRBD1
ASISGGTGNTIY	12	TRBV2	TRBJ1-3	NA
SVSGRVTDTQY	11	TRBV29-1	TRBJ2-3	NA
ASSSVTGPSYNEQF	14	TRBV19	TRBJ2-1	NA
ASSPAGTNTGELF	13	TRBV18	TRBJ2-2	NA
ASSRHGLDGYEQY	13	TRBV4-2	TRBJ2-7	TRBD2
ASSLTTGGGETQY	13	TRBV7-9	TRBJ2-5	TRBD1
ASSIGRDQPQH	11	TRBV19	TRBJ1-5	NA
ASSQVALAGTSYEQY	15	TRBV4-2	TRBJ2-7	TRBD2
ASRAGQGNQPQH	12	TRBV19	TRBJ1-5	TRBD1
ASSPLTGSGTEAF	13	TRBV18	TRBJ1-1	TRBD1
ATSRMGTNYGYT	12	TRBV15	TRBJ1-2	NA
ASAWGLHQETQY	12	TRBV19	TRBJ2-5	TRBD2
ASSLGLDNTGELF	13	TRBV7-2	TRBJ2-2	NA
ASRAGSSNQPQH	12	TRBV2	TRBJ1-5	NA